These 15 T cell receptor beta chains originate from one sample sequenced in a study of T cell changes during pregnancy in multiple sclerosis (dated by TCRdb to the late 2010s). Libraries were prepared through the immunoSEQ multiplex PCR assay. TCRdb mirrors the immuneACCESS table, restricted to in-frame sequences. Some clones are absent from its copies; in checked studies, under half trace to an unresolved V gene, and the reason for the others is unknown. The sample includes approximately 49,000 clones, with approximately 92% observed a single time. The ten top clones hold over 0.85% of the sample. The sample in question was CD4+ T cells from peripheral blood mononuclear cells, obtained in the second trimester of pregnancy. These receptors all come from a female donor in good health, enrolled as a control in a pregnancy study.

V and J are TRBV9 and TRBJ1-4; D ambiguous. From germline, CDR1 is SGDLS and CDR2 YYNGEE. The CDR3 length is 14 residues. Between the trimmed V and J ends, which lost 4 bases and 0 bases, there was a span of 7 bases. This chain's CDR3 is CASSPGSTNEKLFF. The CDR3 region has the DNA TGTGCCAGCAGCCCGGGATCAACTAATGAAAAACTGTTTTTT.

CDR3 residues: CASSLRTGGEDGYTF. For the CDR3, the DNA is TGTGCCAGCTCACTCCGGACAGGGGGCGAGGATGGCTACACCTTC. This chain uses TRBV18 with TRBJ1-2, with TRBD1 matching 11 bases. The germline V gene has CDR1 KGHSH and CDR2 LQKENI. This CDR3 comprises 15 residues. The ends lost 4 bases at V and 6 bases at J; junction bases unmatched: 7.

The chain links TRBV11-3 to TRBJ1-1; a possible D gene is TRBD1 (6 bases). This CDR3 is 15 amino acids long. In germline, CDR1 is SGHNT, CDR2 YENEEA. The V end lost 3 bases, the J end lost 3 bases, and 14 bases lay between the germline ends. CDR3 region: CASSLHGGSDTEAFF. Here the CDR3 DNA reads TGTGCCAGCAGCTTGCATGGGGGCAGTGACACTGAAGCTTTCTTT.

This chain joins TRBV4-1 and TRBJ2-3, with 9 bases aligning to TRBD2. V was clipped by 4 bases and J by 4 bases; unmatched bases: 9. CDR1 and CDR2 (germline): MGHRA, YSYEKL. The CDR3 loop spans 16 amino acids. Written as DNA, the CDR3 is TGCGCCAGCAGCCTCGGACTAGCGCAAGCGTCAGATACGCAGTATTTT. Its protein is CASSLGLAQASDTQYF.

The chain couples TRBV7-2 to TRBJ2-5, with 12 bases aligning to TRBD2. The CDR3 extends over 17 amino acids. In germline, CDR1 is SGHTA, CDR2 FQGNSA. V lost 1 base, J lost 4 bases, and 7 bases stayed unmatched. CDR3 coding DNA: TGTGCCAGCAGCTTAGAGACTAGCGGGAGTTATCGAGAGACCCAGTACTTC. Encoded protein: CASSLETSGSYRETQYF.

The chain combines TRBV5-1 with TRBJ2-2; TRBD1 is a possible D gene (6 bases). Germline V gene lookup returns CDR1 SGHRS and CDR2 YFSETQ. The CDR3 spans 13 residues. Deletions cut 4 bases from V and 5 bases from J, with 9 bases between. CDR3 nucleotide sequence: TGCGCCAGCAGCAAAGGACAGACCGGGGAGCTGTTTTTT. This gives the protein CASSKGQTGELFF.

This clone has just a few counts. This chain uses TRBV14 with TRBJ1-1, with D possibly being TRBD1 (5 bases). This CDR3 comprises 14 residues. Trimming took 2 bases from V and 7 from J, leaving 14 bases between them. Germline V gene lookup returns CDR1 SGHDN and CDR2 FVKESK. The CDR3 nucleotides read TGTGCCAGCAGCCAATTGGTGAGAAGGGGTGAAGCTTTCTTT. Its protein is CASSQLVRRGEAFF.

CDR3 in DNA: TGCAGCGTTGAAATGGCAGGGAAGATGAACACTGAAGCTTTCTTT. Its translation is CSVEMAGKMNTEAFF. The chain combines TRBV29-1 with TRBJ1-1; D may be TRBD1 (5 bases). Germline V lookup: CDR1 SQVTM, CDR2 ANQGSEA. The CDR3 covers 15 residues. The V gene lost 2 bases and the J gene lost 0 bases, with 13 bases spanning the gap.

The chain uses TRBV5-1 and TRBJ2-1, with 7 positions matching TRBD2. This CDR3 contains 13 residues. Germline loops: CDR1 SGHRS, CDR2 YFSETQ. Unmatched junction bases numbered 8, after V lost 6 bases and J lost 8 bases. CDR3 amino acids: CASNLGGLDEQFF. The CDR3 DNA reads TGCGCCAGCAACCTGGGAGGGTTGGATGAGCAGTTCTTC.

This clone appeared once. The chain has TRBV28 and TRBJ1-5; 8 nucleotides line up with TRBD1. From germline, CDR1 is MDHEN and CDR2 SYDVKM. This CDR3 is 14 amino acids long. Trimming took 11 bases from V and 6 from J; bases not matched to a gene: 12. The CDR3 sequence is CAGLKGDRSQPQHF. CDR3 sequence (DNA): TGTGCCGGATTGAAAGGGGACAGGAGTCAGCCCCAGCATTTT.

For the CDR3, the DNA is TGCGCCAGCAGCCAAGTGGCAGAGACCCAGTACTTC. This codes for CASSQVAETQYF. The chain couples TRBV4-1 to TRBJ2-5, with D unclear. The V end lost 1 base, the J end lost 4 bases, and 4 bases lay between the germline ends. The CDR3 contains 12 residues. Germline V lookup: CDR1 MGHRA, CDR2 YSYEKL.

The chain carries TRBV7-8 and TRBJ1-5, with D tentatively TRBD1 (6 bases). Germline CDR1 and CDR2: SGHVS and FQNEAQ. V was cut by 1 base and J by 6 bases, with 16 bases left in between. This CDR3 contains 16 residues. CDR3: CASSLVARGRGQPQHF. In nucleotides, the CDR3 is TGTGCCAGCAGCTTAGTGGCCAGGGGAAGGGGTCAGCCCCAGCATTTT. The whole variable domain, remainder taken from reference TRBV7-8 and TRBJ1-5, is GAGVSQSPRYKVAKRGQDVALRCDPISGHVSLFWYQQALGQGPEFLTYFQNEAQLDKSGLPSDRFFAERPEGSVSTLKIQRTQQEDSAVYLCASSLVARGRGQPQHFGDGTRLSIL.

The CDR3: CASGGTGQNSPLHF. The CDR3, as DNA: TGTGCCAGCGGGGGGACAGGGCAAAATTCACCCCTCCACTTT. V gene TRBV6-5 combines with J gene TRBJ1-6; 9 nucleotides agree with TRBD1. With V trimmed by 8 bases and J by 7 bases, 6 bases remained unmatched. There are 14 residues in the CDR3. The germline CDR1 and CDR2 sequences are MNHEY and SVGAGI.

The V and J genes are TRBV4-2 and TRBJ2-5; D is perhaps TRBD2 (5 bases). This CDR3 region has 14 residues. Deletions cut 1 base from V and 5 bases from J, with 11 bases between. CDR1 LGHNA and CDR2 YNFKEQ come from the germline V gene. CDR3 region: CASSQGEGRETQYF. DNA of the CDR3: TGTGCCAGCAGCCAAGGCGAGGGCAGGGAGACCCAGTACTTC.

The rearrangement joins TRBV4-3 to TRBJ2-1; weak D call: TRBD2 (5 bases). Trimming shortened V by 1 base and J by 3 bases, and 10 bases separated the two germline ends. This CDR3 region has 15 residues. Germline CDR1 LGHNA, CDR2 YSLEER. The DNA of the CDR3 is TGCGCCAGCAGCCAAGTAGATAGCGACTACAATGAGCAGTTCTTC. This encodes CASSQVDSDYNEQFF.